Shown below are 17 T cell receptor beta chains from a single sample sequenced in a study of neurological immune-mediated disorders. Each CDR3 protein is one row after TCRdb ran MiXCR on the 5' RACE reads. The repertoire has roughly 60,000 distinct CDR3 sequences, approximately 10% of them found once; the top ten carry approximately 1.8%. Sequenced sample: PBMCs. Every receptor here comes from a man between 60 and 75 years old in good health.

A note on this clonotype: The junction departs from the called germline gene at one end, perhaps through a read error. The chain joins TRBV7-2 to TRBJ1-5; the match to TRBD1 covers 10 bases. The CDR3 consists of 16 residues. Per the germline V gene, CDR1 is SGHTA and CDR2 is FQGNSA. CDR3 sequence reads: CDSSRGQGGGNQPQHF. The CDR3 DNA reads as TGTGACAGCAGCCGAGGACAGGGGGGGGGCAATCAGCCCCAGCATTTT.

This clonotype was detected ten times or more. This chain uses TRBV12-3 or TRBV12-4 with TRBJ1-1; 12 nucleotides align to TRBD1. The V gene end was trimmed by 3 bases and the J gene end by 4 bases; junction bases not matched to a gene: 6. The CDR3 covers 16 residues. Written as DNA, the CDR3 is TGTGCCAGCAGTTTGGGACAGGGGGCAGCTAGCACTGAAGCTTTCTTT. It encodes CASSLGQGAASTEAFF.

At least ten counts were recorded for this clonotype. The CDR3 region is CSAWTGPMGNQPQHF. CDR3 DNA: TGCAGTGCCTGGACAGGGCCGATGGGCAATCAGCCCCAGCATTTT. The chain links TRBV20-1 to TRBJ1-5; 8 nucleotides line up with TRBD1. The V gene's germline CDR1 is DFQATT and CDR2 SNEGSKA (reference sequence). V lost 6 bases and J lost 2; bases outside the gene matches: 9. The length of the CDR3 is 15 residues.

This clonotype was seen at least ten times. The rearrangement joins TRBV7-6 to TRBJ1-3; D is ambiguous. From germline, CDR1 is SGHVS and CDR2 FNYEAQ. V was trimmed by 1 base and J by 4 bases, leaving 8 bases between them. CDR3 length equals 14 residues. CDR3 bases: TGTGCCAGCAGCTTAGGGGCATCCGGAAACACCATATATTTT. Its translation: CASSLGASGNTIYF.

This clonotype was counted many times. This chain connects TRBV4-3 to TRBJ2-3; 9 positions agree with TRBD2. Germline CDR1 reads LGHNA; CDR2 reads YSLEER. CDR3 length: 14 residues. Trimming cost V 3 bases and J 6 bases; bases outside gene matches: 4. This chain's CDR3 is CASSQGLARDTQYF. CDR3 nucleotide sequence: TGCGCCAGCAGCCAGGGACTAGCACGGGATACGCAGTATTTT.

Ten or more counts support this clonotype. The chain recombines TRBV6-2 or TRBV6-3 with TRBJ2-3; D is perhaps TRBD1 or TRBD2 (5 bases each). The V and J ends lost 3 bases and 0 bases respectively, with 13 bases between them. The CDR3 length is 16 residues. In germline, CDR1 is MNHEY, CDR2 SVGEGT. The CDR3 here is CASSYGSRGSTDTQYF. The CDR3 DNA follows: TGTGCCAGCAGTTATGGGTCACGGGGCAGCACAGATACGCAGTATTTT.

This clonotype was seen at least ten times. V gene TRBV5-1 combines with J gene TRBJ2-6; TRBD2 aligns across 8 bases. Unmatched junction bases numbered 4, after V lost 0 bases and J lost 2 bases. Germline V gene sequence: CDR1 SGHRS, CDR2 YFSETQ. This CDR3 contains 17 residues. The CDR3 DNA sequence: TGCGCCAGCAGCTTGGCCACGGGGGGGCCTGGGGCCAACGTCCTGACTTTC. Residues: CASSLATGGPGANVLTF.

This clonotype was seen ten or more times. V is TRBV12-5 and J is TRBJ1-1; D is uncertain. Germline V gene lookup returns CDR1 LGHNT and CDR2 FRNRAP. The CDR3 covers 14 residues. The germline V and J ends were trimmed by 8 bases and 1 base, with 14 bases remaining between them. The CDR3 nucleotides read TGTGCTAGTAGGTTCGGGCTGGAGAACACTGAAGCTTTCTTT. Translation: CASRFGLENTEAFF.

In its sample, this clonotype was seen many times. This chain connects TRBV7-2 to TRBJ2-2, with 10 bases that match TRBD1. CDR1 is SGHTA and CDR2 is FQGNSA in the germline V gene. The CDR3 is 16 residues long. After removal of 2 bases from V and 7 bases from J, the junction contained 7 bases not matched to a gene. The CDR3: CASSLFGTGVGGELFF. The DNA for the CDR3 is TGTGCCAGCAGCTTATTCGGGACAGGGGTAGGCGGGGAGCTGTTTTTT.

Notes on this clonotype: Possible read error: a much larger clone is one base away. The gene calls are TRBV18 and TRBJ2-1; perhaps TRBD2 as D (5 bases). The CDR3 consists of 13 residues. CDR1 KGHSH and CDR2 LQKENI come from the germline V gene. The CDR3 region is CASSPREGNEPFF. CDR3 nucleotide sequence: TGTGCCAGCTCACCTCGAGAGGGCAATGAGCCGTTCTTC.

A few counts support this clonotype. This rearrangement joins TRBV27 to TRBJ2-6, with D possibly TRBD1 on 5 matching bases. Germline CDR1 is MNHEY and CDR2 is SMNVEV (reference sequence). This CDR3 has 18 residues. The V end lost 6 bases, the J end lost 1 base, and 19 bases lay between the germline ends. The CDR3 sequence: CASSRLSQGRSGANVLTF. The CDR3 DNA is TGTGCCAGCAGCCGGCTGTCCCAGGGAAGGTCTGGGGCCAACGTCCTGACTTTC. Full variable domain (rest looked up from reference TRBV27 and TRBJ2-6): EAQVTQNPRYLITVTGKKLTVTCSQNMNHEYMSWYRQDPGLGLRQIYYSMNVEVTDKGDVPEGYKVSRKEKRNFPLILESPSPNQTSLYFCASSRLSQGRSGANVLTFGAGSRLTVL.

This clonotype was seen repeatedly, ten times or more. The CDR3 loop reads CASSFQGGDYGYTF. For the CDR3, the DNA is TGCGCCAGCAGCTTCCAGGGGGGCGACTATGGCTACACCTTC. The chain couples TRBV5-1 to TRBJ1-2; 7 bases are a match to TRBD1. Germline V CDR1 and CDR2: SGHRS, YFSETQ. This CDR3 has 14 amino acids. V gave up 2 bases and J gave up 3 bases; unmatched junction bases: 4. Based on the CDR3 plus reference TRBV5-1 and TRBJ1-2, the full variable domain is KAGVTQTPRYLIKTRGQQVTLSCSPISGHRSVSWYQQTPGQGLQFLFEYFSETQRNKGNFPGRFSGRQFSNSRSEMNVSTLELGDSALYLCASSFQGGDYGYTFGSGTRLTVV.

The rearrangement uses TRBV11-2 and TRBJ2-3; 13 nucleotides align to TRBD2. V dropped 4 bases and J dropped 3; count of bases not matched to a gene: 10. The CDR3 spans 18 residues. CDR1 and CDR2 from the germline V gene are SGHAT and FQNNGV. The CDR3 bases are TGTGCCAGCAGCTCGTCCGGACTAGCGGGGGCGAAAACAGATACGCAGTATTTT. This sequence encodes CASSSSGLAGAKTDTQYF.

This clonotype was counted at least ten times. V is TRBV25-1 and J is TRBJ1-1; TRBD1 matches at 7 bases. The V gene end was trimmed by 6 bases and the J gene end by 6 bases; junction bases not matched to a gene: 1. This CDR3 is built from 11 residues. Per the germline V gene, CDR1 is MGHDK and CDR2 is SYGVNS. The CDR3 reads CASRGTAEAFF. CDR3 DNA: TGTGCCAGCAGGGGGACAGCTGAAGCTTTCTTT.

A word on this clonotype: A much more abundant neighbour one base away suggests this may be a read error. The CDR3 is CSAPGGVYTESFF. CDR3 bases: TGCAGTGCCCCCGGGGGGGTCTATACTGAATCTTTCTTT. The chain combines TRBV20-1 with TRBJ1-1, with TRBD1 as a possible D gene (5 bases). CDR1 and CDR2 (germline): DFQATT, SNEGSKA (reference sequence). The CDR3 loop spans 13 amino acids.

A single count supports this clonotype. The chain couples TRBV30 to TRBJ2-3; D gene unclear. The CDR3 runs to 15 residues. Trimming left V 4 bases short and J 1 base short, with 15 bases between. In germline, CDR1 is GTSNPN, CDR2 SVGIG (reference sequence). CDR3 sequence (DNA): TGTGCCTGGACCCCCACCGTTGGGGGCACAGATACGCAGTATTTT. Protein: CAWTPTVGGTDTQYF.

This clonotype showed up many times. For the CDR3, the DNA is TGTGCCAGCACCTCGAACCTTGGGACTAGCGGAGGTGGGACCCAGTACTTC. It translates to CASTSNLGTSGGGTQYF. The V gene is TRBV6-2 or TRBV6-3, the J gene TRBJ2-5; 11 nucleotides line up with TRBD2. CDR3 length: 17 amino acids. Losses at the gene ends were 7 bases for V and 7 bases for J; bases not matched to a gene: 17. In germline, CDR1 is MNHEY, CDR2 SVGEGT.